The 16 T cell receptor beta chains below were found in one sample sequenced in a study of T cell changes during pregnancy in multiple sclerosis. Measured with immunoSEQ multiplex PCR; TCRdb has only the in-frame clones, and not every one. The sample holds tens of thousands of clones; roughly nine tenths are singletons and the top ten take about 0.85%. The material sequenced was peripheral blood, taken before pregnancy. Every receptor here comes from a female donor with multiple sclerosis, enrolled in a pregnancy study.

The rearrangement joins TRBV7-8 to TRBJ2-1, with 13 nucleotides matching TRBD2. V shed 0 bases, J shed 10 bases, and the junction held 3 bases outside the gene matches. CDR1 is SGHVS, CDR2 FQNEAQ, per germline. This CDR3 comprises 15 residues. DNA of the CDR3: TGTGCCAGCAGCTTAGCAGGACTAGCGGGGGTGGAGCAGTTCTTC. It encodes CASSLAGLAGVEQFF.

The rearrangement uses TRBV6-5 and TRBJ1-1; tentative D call: TRBD1 (6 bases). This CDR3 is 13 amino acids long. Trimming removed 5 bases at V and 3 bases at J, with 10 bases between. Germline CDR1 MNHEY, CDR2 SVGAGI. CDR3 sequence reads: CASSRNRDTEAFF. For the CDR3, the DNA is TGTGCCAGCAGTAGAAACAGGGACACTGAAGCTTTCTTT.

The DNA of the CDR3 is TGTGCCAGCAGTTCTGCTAGCGGATCCCCTCAGTACTTC. As protein: CASSSASGSPQYF. The chain uses TRBV11-2 and TRBJ2-7; TRBD2 aligns across 7 bases. Looked up from germline, CDR1 is SGHAT and CDR2 is FQNNGV. V lost 6 bases and J lost 10; bases outside the gene matches: 12. The CDR3 runs to 13 residues.

This clone was seen a handful of times. The chain carries TRBV27 and TRBJ2-1; D remains ambiguous. Trimming removed 10 bases from V and 3 bases from J, with 10 bases in between. Germline CDR1 reads MNHEY; CDR2 reads SMNVEV (reference sequence). The CDR3 extends over 12 amino acids. The CDR3 loop reads CATWRFYNEQFF. In nucleotides, the CDR3 is TGTGCCACCTGGCGGTTCTACAATGAGCAGTTCTTC.

The gene calls are TRBV27 and TRBJ1-5; perhaps TRBD1 as D (6 bases). The germline V and J ends were trimmed by 8 bases and 4 bases, with 15 bases remaining between them. The V gene's germline CDR1 is MNHEY and CDR2 SMNVEV (reference sequence). The length of the CDR3 is 14 residues. The CDR3 spells CASRGQPSNQPQHF. The CDR3 nucleotides are TGTGCCAGCCGAGGACAGCCATCTAATCAGCCCCAGCATTTT.

The gene calls are TRBV19 and TRBJ1-2; 9 bases map to TRBD1. The CDR3 length is 16 residues. J was trimmed by 3 bases and V by 1 base; bases with no gene match: 6. Germline V gene data show CDR1 as LNHDA and CDR2 as SQIVND (reference sequence). The CDR3 spells CASSIVIRQGDYGYTF. CDR3 nucleotides: TGTGCCAGTAGTATAGTTATACGACAGGGGGACTATGGCTACACCTTC.

This chain connects TRBV7-2 to TRBJ2-5; D not resolved. The germline gives CDR1 SGHTA, CDR2 FQGNSA. V lost 1 base and J 2 bases, leaving 8 bases between the germline ends. This CDR3 has 14 amino acids. CDR3 in DNA: TGTGCCAGCAGCTTAGTACCGAGACAAGAGACCCAGTACTTC. This gives the protein CASSLVPRQETQYF.

Only one count was recorded for this clone. Compared with germline, one end of the junction differs, possibly owing to a read error. The chain is built from TRBV7-7 and TRBJ1-1; possibly TRBD1 for D (5 bases). The CDR3 contains 13 residues. The germline V gene encodes CDR1 SSHAT and CDR2 FNYEAQ (reference sequence). The CDR3 DNA sequence: TGTGCTAGCAGTAAACAGGTTAACACTGAAGCTTTCTTT. Its protein is CASSKQVNTEAFF. Full variable domain (outside the CDR3, taken from reference TRBV7-7 and TRBJ1-1): GAGVSQSPRYKVTKRGQDVTLRCDPISSHATLYWYQQALGQGPEFLTYFNYEAQPDKSGLPSDRFSAERPEGSISTLTIQRTEQRDSAMYRCASSKQVNTEAFFGQGTRLTVV.

The chain recombines TRBV4-1 with TRBJ2-1; TRBD2 matches at 7 bases. After removal of 0 bases from V and 4 bases from J, the junction contained 9 bases not matched to a gene. Germline CDR1 MGHRA, CDR2 YSYEKL. The CDR3 sequence is 17 residues long. The DNA for the CDR3 is TGCGCCAGCAGCCAAGATGAGGCGGGGACTATGTACAATGAGCAGTTCTTC. Translation gives CASSQDEAGTMYNEQFF.

The chain joins TRBV19 to TRBJ2-1, with 8 bases matching TRBD2. The V segment lost 8 bases and the J segment 2 bases; nucleotides outside the gene matches: 14. This CDR3 region has 17 residues. The germline V gene encodes CDR1 LNHDA and CDR2 SQIVND (reference sequence). The CDR3 DNA follows: TGTGCCAGTCCAACCCCTAGACTAGCGACCACCTACAATGAGCAGTTCTTC. Its translation: CASPTPRLATTYNEQFF.

The rearrangement links TRBV6-6 to TRBJ2-1, with 7 positions matching TRBD2. Germline V gene sequence: CDR1 MNHNY, CDR2 SVGAGI (reference sequence). V lost 4 bases and J lost 7; bases outside the gene matches: 13. The CDR3 runs to 16 residues. CDR3 amino acids: CASSWRTVGGFNEQFF. CDR3 nucleotides: TGTGCCAGCAGTTGGAGGACTGTCGGGGGGTTTAATGAGCAGTTCTTC.

The chain has TRBV4-3 and TRBJ1-4, with D maybe TRBD1 (6 bases). Trimming took 0 bases from V and 7 from J, leaving 18 bases between them. From germline, CDR1 is LGHNA and CDR2 YSLEER. The CDR3 runs 17 residues. The CDR3 loop reads CASSQDVNRVRVEKLFF. CDR3 nucleotide sequence: TGCGCCAGCAGCCAAGATGTCAACAGGGTGCGAGTTGAAAAACTGTTTTTT.

For this clone: One end of the junction fails to match germline, which may point to a read error. This chain links TRBV7-7 with TRBJ2-5; TRBD2 matches 15 bases. The CDR3 has 16 residues. Germline V CDR1 and CDR2: SSHAT, FNYEAQ (reference sequence). CDR3 sequence reads: CASSLGLAGGRETQYF. In DNA form, the CDR3 reads TGTGCTAGCAGCTTAGGACTAGCGGGGGGGCGTGAGACCCAGTACTTC. The complete variable domain, with remaining parts taken from reference TRBV7-7 and TRBJ2-5, reads GAGVSQSPRYKVTKRGQDVTLRCDPISSHATLYWYQQALGQGPEFLTYFNYEAQPDKSGLPSDRFSAERPEGSISTLTIQRTEQRDSAMYRCASSLGLAGGRETQYFGPGTRLLVL.

This clone was observed a handful of times. This chain links TRBV19 with TRBJ1-1; 7 bases align to TRBD1. From germline, CDR1 is LNHDA and CDR2 SQIVND (reference sequence). There are 13 residues in the CDR3. The CDR3 DNA is TGTGCTTCATCGGACAGGCCTAACACTGAAGCTTTCTTT. Amino acid sequence: CASSDRPNTEAFF. The complete variable domain, with remaining parts taken from reference TRBV19 and TRBJ1-1, reads DGGITQSPKYLFRKEGQNVTLSCEQNLNHDAMYWYRQDPGQGLRLIYYSQIVNDFQKGDIAEGYSVSREKKESFPLTVTSAQKNPTAFYLCASSDRPNTEAFFGQGTRLTVV.

This sequence joins TRBV30 and TRBJ2-5; tentative D call: TRBD2 (6 bases). Germline V gives CDR1 GTSNPN, CDR2 SVGIG (reference sequence). V was pared by 5 bases and J by 2 bases, with 12 bases between. This CDR3 contains 13 residues. CDR3 loop: CAWSGTLQETQYF. The CDR3 DNA reads as TGTGCCTGGTCCGGGACTCTTCAAGAGACCCAGTACTTC.

The rearrangement uses TRBV5-4 and TRBJ2-3; TRBD2 is a possible D gene (7 bases). V lost 1 base and J lost 3, with 15 bases in between. The CDR3 is made up of 16 amino acids. CDR1 and CDR2 (germline): SGHNT, YYREEE (reference sequence). CDR3 protein: CASSLLRGGQTDTQYF. CDR3 DNA: TGTGCCAGCAGCTTGTTGAGGGGGGGCCAAACAGATACGCAGTATTTT.